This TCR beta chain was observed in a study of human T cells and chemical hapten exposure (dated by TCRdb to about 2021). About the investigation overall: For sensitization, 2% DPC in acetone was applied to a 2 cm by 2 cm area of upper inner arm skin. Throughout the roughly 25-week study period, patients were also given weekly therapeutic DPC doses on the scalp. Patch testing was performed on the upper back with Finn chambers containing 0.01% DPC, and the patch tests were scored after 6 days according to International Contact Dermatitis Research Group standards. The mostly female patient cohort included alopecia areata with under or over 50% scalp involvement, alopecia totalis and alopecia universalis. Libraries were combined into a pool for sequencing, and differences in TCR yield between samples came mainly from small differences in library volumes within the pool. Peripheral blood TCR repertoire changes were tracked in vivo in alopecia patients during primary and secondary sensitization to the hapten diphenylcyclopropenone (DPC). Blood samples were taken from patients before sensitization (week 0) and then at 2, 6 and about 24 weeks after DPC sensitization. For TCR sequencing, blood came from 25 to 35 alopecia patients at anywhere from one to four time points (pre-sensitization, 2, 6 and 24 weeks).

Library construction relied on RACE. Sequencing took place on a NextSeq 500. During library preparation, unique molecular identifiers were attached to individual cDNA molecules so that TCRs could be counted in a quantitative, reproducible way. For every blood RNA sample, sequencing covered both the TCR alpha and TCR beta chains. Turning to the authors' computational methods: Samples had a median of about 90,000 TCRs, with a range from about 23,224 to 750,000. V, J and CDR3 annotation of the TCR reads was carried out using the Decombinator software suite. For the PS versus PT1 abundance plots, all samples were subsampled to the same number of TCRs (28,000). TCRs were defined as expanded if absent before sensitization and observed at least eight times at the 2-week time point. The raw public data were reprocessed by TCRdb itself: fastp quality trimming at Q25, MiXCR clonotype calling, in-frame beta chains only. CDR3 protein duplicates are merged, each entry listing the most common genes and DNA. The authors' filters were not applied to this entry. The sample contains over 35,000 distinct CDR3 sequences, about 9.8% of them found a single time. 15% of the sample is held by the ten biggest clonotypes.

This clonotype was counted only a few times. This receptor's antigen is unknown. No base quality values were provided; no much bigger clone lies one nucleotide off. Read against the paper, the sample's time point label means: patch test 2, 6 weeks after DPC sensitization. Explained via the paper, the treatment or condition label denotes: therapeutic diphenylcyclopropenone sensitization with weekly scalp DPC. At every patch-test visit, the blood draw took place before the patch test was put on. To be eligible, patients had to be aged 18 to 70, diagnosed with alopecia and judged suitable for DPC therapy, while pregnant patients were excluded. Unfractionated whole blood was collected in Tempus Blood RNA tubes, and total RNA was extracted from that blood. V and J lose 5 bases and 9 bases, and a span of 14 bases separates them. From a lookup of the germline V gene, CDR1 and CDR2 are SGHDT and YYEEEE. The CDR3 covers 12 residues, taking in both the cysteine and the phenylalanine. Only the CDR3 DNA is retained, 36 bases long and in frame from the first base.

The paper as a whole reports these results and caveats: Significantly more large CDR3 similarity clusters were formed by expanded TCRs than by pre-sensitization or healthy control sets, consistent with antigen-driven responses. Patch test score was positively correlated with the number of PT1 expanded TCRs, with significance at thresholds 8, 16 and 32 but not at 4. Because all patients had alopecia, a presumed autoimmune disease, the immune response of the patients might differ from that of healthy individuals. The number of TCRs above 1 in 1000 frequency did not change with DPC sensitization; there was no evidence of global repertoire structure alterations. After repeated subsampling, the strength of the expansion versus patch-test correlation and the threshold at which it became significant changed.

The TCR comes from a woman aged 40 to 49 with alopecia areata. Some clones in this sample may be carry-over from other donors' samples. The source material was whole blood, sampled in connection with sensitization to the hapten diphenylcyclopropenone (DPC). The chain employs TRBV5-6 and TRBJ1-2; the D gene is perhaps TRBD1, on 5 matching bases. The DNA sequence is TGTGCCAGCAGTGCCGGGACGCAGAGCTACACCTTC. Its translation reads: CASSAGTQSYTF.